This record looks at one T cell receptor (beta chain) sequence and its context. What antigen it recognizes has not been identified. No base-level quality is on record; no much larger clone is a single base apart. This sample is drawn from a study of regulatory T cells (dated by TCRdb to 2016 to 2019). For the study in its entirety: The study compared T-cell receptor beta repertoires of sorted regulatory, conventional CD4+ and CD8+ T cells between CD3G-deficient patients and healthy controls. Study-wide findings and limitations: Hydrophobic residues at CDR3 positions 6 and 7 were enriched in conventional CD4+ T cells from CD3G-deficient patients, suggesting more self-reactive specificities. Restricted unique TRB V-J pairs and skewed V and J gene usage were observed in patient repertoires, most markedly in regulatory T cells.

Every CD3G-deficient patient showed evidence of autoimmunity, and the autoimmunity was more severe in two of the patients. Patients ranged from 2 to 39 years of age at testing and had reduced naive and increased memory CD4+ and CD8+ T-cell proportions. CD4+ cells were FACS-sorted into CD25-high CD127-low regulatory T cells and CD25-low CD127-high conventional CD4+ T cells. The patient group comprised roughly 6 individuals with CD3G deficiency. An international network of physicians spanning the United States, Europe and Asia provided the patient samples and clinical data. Ficoll density separation was used to isolate peripheral blood mononuclear cells. The multiplex PCR relied on 52 forward TRBV primers and 13 reverse TRBJ primers, and amplification bias was corrected through assay-based and computational methods. Within the immunoSEQ assay, multiplex PCR amplified rearranged TRB loci from genomic DNA. TRB amplicons were sequenced on an Illumina HiSeq platform. Processing in the source paper ran as follows. Raw sequences were error-filtered and aligned to reference gene sequences by custom algorithms, then analyzed with the immunoSEQ online tools. The frequencies of productive and nonproductive TRB rearrangements were evaluated among unique sequences as well as among total sequences. The likelihood of self-reactivity was estimated by examining two features, hydrophobicity and amino acid composition, of TRB CDR3 positions 6 and 7. For group comparisons, t tests, Mann-Whitney tests or two-way ANOVA were performed in Prism software. The table was pulled from immuneACCESS by TCRdb, which kept in-frame rearrangements only. Such tables lose some clones; where checked, under half of the loss comes from unresolved V genes, and the rest has no known cause. V, J and clone size reflect that table, while D and trimming were determined from the DNA. Present in this sample are about 23,000 clones, roughly 84% of which were seen just once. The top ten hold approximately 1.2% of the sample.

The germline V gene yields MDHEN for CDR1 and SYDVKM for CDR2. The CDR3 runs 16 residues from the cysteine to the phenylalanine. The entry retains the CDR3 DNA only, 48 bases that are in frame from base 1. Trimming removed 1 base from V and 6 bases from J, leaving 19 bases between the germline ends. This sequence was found in a child under 18 with CD3G deficiency. The sequencing input was conventional CD4+ T cells sorted from blood. This chain is built from TRBV28 and TRBJ2-7; the D call could be TRBD1 or TRBD2, with each sharing 5 bases. The bases are TGTGCCAGCAGTTTATCGGGACGATACACGGCGGGCGAGCAGTACTTC. It codes for CASSLSGRYTAGEQYF.